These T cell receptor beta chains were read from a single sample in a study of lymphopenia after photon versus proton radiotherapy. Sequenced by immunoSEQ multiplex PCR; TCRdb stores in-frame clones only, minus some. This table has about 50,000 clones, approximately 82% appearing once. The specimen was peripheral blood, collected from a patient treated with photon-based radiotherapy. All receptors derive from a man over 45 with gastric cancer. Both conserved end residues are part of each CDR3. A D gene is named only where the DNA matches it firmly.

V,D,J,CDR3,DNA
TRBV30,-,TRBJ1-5,CAWSVGWGNQPQHF,TGTGCCTGGAGTGTCGGATGGGGCAATCAGCCCCAGCATTTT
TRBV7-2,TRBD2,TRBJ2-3,CASSSTSVSTDTQYF,TGTGCCAGCAGCTCAACTAGCGTTAGCACAGATACGCAGTATTTT
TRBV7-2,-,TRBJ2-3,CASSLAGQGVTDTQYF,TGTGCCAGCAGCCTCGCGGGGCAGGGGGTGACAGATACGCAGTATTTT
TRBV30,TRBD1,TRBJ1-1,CAWSAKNPGTGFTEAFF,TGTGCCTGGAGTGCCAAGAACCCCGGGACAGGGTTCACTGAAGCTTTCTTT
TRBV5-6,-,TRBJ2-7,CASSFWGGGVGSYEQYF,TGTGCCAGCAGCTTCTGGGGTGGCGGAGTAGGGTCCTACGAGCAGTACTTC
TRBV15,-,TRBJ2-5,CATSRARWETQYF,TGTGCCACCAGCAGAGCGCGGTGGGAGACCCAGTACTTC
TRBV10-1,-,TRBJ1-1,CASSGMEAFF,TGCGCCAGCAGCGGGATGGAAGCTTTCTTT
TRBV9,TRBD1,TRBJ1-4,CASSPEQGSMISATNEKLFF,TGTGCCAGCAGCCCCGAACAGGGGAGTATGATTAGTGCAACTAATGAAAAACTGTTTTTT
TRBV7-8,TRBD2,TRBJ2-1,CASSSGLAGVDEQFF,TGTGCCAGCAGCTCTGGACTAGCGGGAGTAGATGAGCAGTTCTTC
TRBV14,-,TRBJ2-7,CASSHQAYEQYF,TGTGCCAGCAGCCACCAGGCCTACGAGCAGTACTTC
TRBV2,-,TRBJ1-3,CASSENKGLSGNTIYF,TGTGCCAGCAGTGAAAACAAGGGCCTCTCTGGAAACACCATATATTTT
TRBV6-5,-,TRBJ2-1,CATTQGSSYNEQFF,TGTGCCACAACACAGGGAAGCTCCTACAATGAGCAGTTCTTC